This TCR beta chain stems from a study of T-cell memory formation after mild COVID-19. This clonotype was detected a few times. The antigen is not known. Study conclusions and caveats: Nothing confirmed that second-wave clones peaking on day 37 were specific for SARS-CoV-2.

Trimming took 0 bases from V and 14 from J, leaving 5 bases between them. Germline loops: CDR1 LGHNA, CDR2 YNFKEQ. This CDR3 has 11 residues. Each CDR3 protein gets one entry after TCRdb re-called the 5' RACE reads with MiXCR. The sample yields a few hundred thousand distinct CDR3 sequences, 19% seen once. The sample taken for sequencing was PBMCs or a T cell subset sorted from them (not recorded which). This TCR came from a young man who had mild COVID-19 (a few samples of this study predate the infection). Cell type and time point are not known. The chain has TRBV4-2 and TRBJ1-6; no firm D call. The CDR3: CASSQDRALHF. CDR3 sequence (DNA): TGTGCCAGCAGCCAAGATCGAGCCCTCCACTTT.